This TCR beta chain was found in a study of cytomegalovirus exposure and HLA in healthy donors. In the study overall: Membership in the Caucasian-associated ancestry cluster was found for 81% of 350 to 450 genotyped donors.

Findings and limits, study-wide: The dataset shows that most TCR sequences were rare, while some public TCRs occurred in many donors.

V was cut by 3 bases and J by 5 bases, with 16 bases left in between. The CDR3 contains 15 residues. In germline, CDR1 is MNHNS, CDR2 SASEGT. The PCR contained 60 Vbeta and 13 Jbeta primers. In the original processing: In a later analysis, the count reached 76 million or so unique TCR beta chains, with 9 million to 11 million shared. Repertoires were generated with immunoSEQ multiplex PCR, while TCRdb's copy carries only in-frame clones and drops some. That table supplies the V and J calls and clone size; D and trimming were determined from the DNA. The sample comprises 200,000 or so clones, roughly 84% of which are singletons, and 1.3% rests with the top ten. As for this clone: No antigen is known for it.

The source of this sequence is a human donor in good health. Sequencing input: PBMCs. The chain recombines TRBV6-1 with TRBJ2-5; TRBD1 might be the D (6 bases). For the CDR3, the DNA is TGTGCCAGCAGTGATTTGGGGACACCCCTGGAGACCCAGTACTTC. It is translated as CASSDLGTPLETQYF.